This T cell receptor (beta chain) was profiled in a study of siplizumab effects on memory and regulatory T cells. The table came from immunoSEQ multiplex PCR; TCRdb's copy has only in-frame clones and leaves some out. The table records 110,000 or so clones, around 90% of them present only once. Of note for this clone: Its antigen is unidentified.

Trimming removed 7 bases at V and 0 bases at J, with 10 bases between. Germline V gene data show CDR1 as LNHDA and CDR2 as SQIVND (reference sequence). The CDR3 runs 14 residues. The study's findings and limits: Alloreactive sequences tracing back to unstimulated CD4+ memory cells fell significantly with siplizumab.

The V call is TRBV19, the J call TRBJ1-5; D remains unclear. Source material: Tregs sorted from blood. This clonotype originated in a human donor in good health. The CDR3 DNA sequence: TGTGCCAGTAAATGGGCATATAGCAATCAGCCCCAGCATTTT. This translates into CASKWAYSNQPQHF.